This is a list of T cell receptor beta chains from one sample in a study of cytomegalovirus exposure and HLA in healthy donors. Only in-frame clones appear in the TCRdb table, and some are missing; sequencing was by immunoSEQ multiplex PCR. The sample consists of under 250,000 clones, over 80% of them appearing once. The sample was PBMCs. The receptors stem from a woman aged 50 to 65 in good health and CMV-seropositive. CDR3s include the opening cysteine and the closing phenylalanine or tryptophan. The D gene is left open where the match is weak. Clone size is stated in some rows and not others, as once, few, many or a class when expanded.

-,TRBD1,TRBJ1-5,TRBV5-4,CASSSDRALNQPQHF,TGTGCCAGCAGCTCCGACAGGGCTCTCAATCAGCCCCAGCATTTT
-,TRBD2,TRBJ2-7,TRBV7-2,CASSLTSGGYEQYF,TGTGCCAGCAGCCTAACTAGCGGGGGTTACGAGCAGTACTTC
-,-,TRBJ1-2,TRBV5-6,CASSVVNSNYGYTF,TGTGCCAGCAGCGTAGTAAATTCGAATTATGGCTACACCTTC
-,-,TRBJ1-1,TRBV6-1,CASRKGSQGNTEAFF,TGTGCCAGCAGAAAAGGGTCACAGGGGAACACTGAAGCTTTCTTT
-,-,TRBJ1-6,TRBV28,CASRGWGGGSPLHF,TGTGCCAGCAGGGGGTGGGGGGGCGGTTCACCCCTCCACTTT
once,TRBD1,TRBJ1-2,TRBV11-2,CASSSFPRGLYGYTF,TGTGCCAGCAGCTCATTTCCCAGGGGGCTCTATGGCTACACCTTC
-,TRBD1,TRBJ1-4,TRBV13,CASSLYGTGGSEKLFF,TGTGCCAGCAGCCTATACGGGACAGGGGGCAGTGAAAAACTGTTTTTT
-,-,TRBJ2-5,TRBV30,CAWSVGGPRREAQYF,TGTGCCTGGAGTGTAGGGGGACCCCGACGCGAGGCCCAGTACTTC
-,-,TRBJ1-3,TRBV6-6,CASRRDGGVGSNTIYF,TGTGCCAGCAGGCGGGACGGCGGCGTGGGGTCAAACACCATATATTTT
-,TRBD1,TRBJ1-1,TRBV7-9,CASSVPGGLNTEAFF,TGTGCCAGCAGCGTCCCAGGGGGGCTGAACACTGAAGCTTTCTTT
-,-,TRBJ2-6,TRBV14,CASSQFRAGANVLTF,TGTGCCAGCAGCCAATTTCGCGCTGGGGCCAACGTCCTGACTTTC
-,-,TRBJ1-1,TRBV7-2,CASSLDRLMNTEAFF,TGTGCCAGCAGCTTAGACAGGTTAATGAACACTGAAGCTTTCTTT
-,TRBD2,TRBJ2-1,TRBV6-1,CASSSGTSGRFEQFF,TGTGCCAGCAGTAGTGGGACTAGCGGGCGGTTTGAGCAGTTCTTC
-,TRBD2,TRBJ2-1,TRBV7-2,CASSRAGGRDNEQFF,TGTGCCAGCAGCCGGGCGGGGGGCCGAGACAATGAGCAGTTCTTC
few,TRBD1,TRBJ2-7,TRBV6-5,CASRPGQGMGEQYF,TGTGCCAGCAGACCGGGACAGGGGATGGGCGAGCAGTACTTC
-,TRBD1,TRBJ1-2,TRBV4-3,CASSPITGATNYGYTF,TGCGCCAGCAGCCCAATTACAGGGGCGACTAACTATGGCTACACCTTC
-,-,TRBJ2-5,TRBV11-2,CATRSDGETQYF,TGTGCCACCCGGTCAGACGGGGAGACCCAGTACTTC
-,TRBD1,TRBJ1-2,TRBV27,CASSLSGIDRVLFYGYTF,TGTGCCAGCAGTTTATCTGGAATCGACAGGGTCCTGTTCTATGGCTACACCTTC
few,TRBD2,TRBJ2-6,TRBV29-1,CSVRGFVGSGASGANVLTF,TGCAGCGTTCGGGGGTTTGTGGGTAGCGGGGCCTCTGGGGCCAACGTCCTGACTTTC
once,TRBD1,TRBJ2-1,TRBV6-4,CASSDADRAPYNEQFF,TGTGCCAGCAGTGACGCCGACAGGGCCCCATACAATGAGCAGTTCTTC
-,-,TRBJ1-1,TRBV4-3,CASSQDGKGSAEAFF,TGCGCCAGCAGCCAAGACGGCAAGGGGTCCGCCGAAGCTTTCTTT
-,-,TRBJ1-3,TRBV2,CASSSAIGRSTIYF,TGTGCCAGCAGTTCGGCCATCGGGAGGAGCACCATATATTTT
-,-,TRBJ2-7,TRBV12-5,CASGPTSISGDPYEQYF,TGTGCTAGTGGTCCTACCTCGATCTCGGGTGACCCTTACGAGCAGTACTTC
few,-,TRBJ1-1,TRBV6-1,CASSEAGAAFF,TGTGCCAGCAGTGAAGCGGGGGCAGCTTTCTTT
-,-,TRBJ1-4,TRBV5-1,CASSLGAGREKLFF,TGCGCCAGCAGCTTGGGGGCAGGGCGGGAAAAACTGTTTTTT
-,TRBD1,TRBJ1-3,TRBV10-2,CASSHSDRTSGNTIYF,TGCGCCAGCAGTCATTCGGACAGGACCTCTGGAAACACCATATATTTT
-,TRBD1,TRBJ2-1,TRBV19,CASSINGQGERNEQFF,TGTGCCAGTAGTATAAATGGACAGGGGGAGAGGAATGAGCAGTTCTTC
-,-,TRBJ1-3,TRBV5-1,CASSLEASGNTIYF,TGCGCCAGCAGCTTGGAAGCCTCTGGAAACACCATATATTTT
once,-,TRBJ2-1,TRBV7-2,CASRGTRRRDEQFF,TGTGCCAGCAGAGGGACTCGCCGGAGGGATGAGCAGTTCTTC
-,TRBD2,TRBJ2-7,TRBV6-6,CASSSLAGEHEQYF,TGTGCCAGCAGCTCCCTTGCGGGGGAACACGAGCAGTACTTC
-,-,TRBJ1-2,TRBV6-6,CASSYSLRGGYTF,TGTGCCAGCAGTTACTCGCTAAGGGGTGGCTACACCTTC
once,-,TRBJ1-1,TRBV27,CASSKLQVNTEAFF,TGTGCCAGCAGCAAGCTACAGGTCAACACTGAAGCTTTCTTT
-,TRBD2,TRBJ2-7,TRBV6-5,CASRAPGGAPHEQYF,TGTGCCAGCAGAGCCCCGGGGGGGGCGCCCCACGAGCAGTACTTC
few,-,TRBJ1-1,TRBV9,CASSPRGAMNTEAFF,TGTGCCAGCAGCCCCCGTGGGGCTATGAACACTGAAGCTTTCTTT
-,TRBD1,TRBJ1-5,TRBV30,CAWRKAASGGPNQPQHF,TGTGCCTGGAGAAAAGCTGCTTCAGGGGGCCCCAATCAGCCCCAGCATTTT
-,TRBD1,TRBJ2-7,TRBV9,CASSVGQGGYEQYF,TGTGCCAGCAGCGTAGGACAGGGGGGGTACGAGCAGTACTTC
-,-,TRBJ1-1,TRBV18,CASSRSADTEAFF,TGTGCCAGCTCGCGATCCGCGGACACTGAAGCTTTCTTT
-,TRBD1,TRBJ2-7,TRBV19,CASSVRDSTYEQYF,TGTGCCAGTAGTGTCCGGGACAGCACCTACGAGCAGTACTTC
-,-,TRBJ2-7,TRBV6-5,CASSLGTLSPYEQYF,TGTGCCAGCAGTCTCGGGACTTTGTCCCCCTACGAGCAGTACTTC
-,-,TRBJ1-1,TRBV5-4,CASSLDWGRRTEAFF,TGTGCCAGCAGCTTGGATTGGGGGAGGCGCACTGAAGCTTTCTTT